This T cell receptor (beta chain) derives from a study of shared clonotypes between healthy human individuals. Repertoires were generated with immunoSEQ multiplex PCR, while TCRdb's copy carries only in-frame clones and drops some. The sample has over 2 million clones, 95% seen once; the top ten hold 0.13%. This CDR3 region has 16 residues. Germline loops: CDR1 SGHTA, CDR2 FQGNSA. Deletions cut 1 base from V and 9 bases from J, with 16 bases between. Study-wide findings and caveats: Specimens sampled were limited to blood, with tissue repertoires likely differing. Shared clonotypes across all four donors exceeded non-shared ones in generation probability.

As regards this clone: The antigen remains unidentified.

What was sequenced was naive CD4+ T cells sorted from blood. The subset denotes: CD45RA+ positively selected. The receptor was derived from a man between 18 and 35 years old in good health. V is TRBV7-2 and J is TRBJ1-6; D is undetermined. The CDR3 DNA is TGTGCCAGCAGCTTAGTCGGCCAACCTCGGACTTCACCCCTCCACTTT. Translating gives CASSLVGQPRTSPLHF.